This is a list of T cell receptor beta chains from one sample in a study of identical twins. TCRdb ran MiXCR on the 5' RACE reads and lists one entry per CDR3 protein. The data contain roughly 200,000 distinct CDR3 sequences, 6% to 9% of them singletons. Separately, the same data were catalogued under a study of yellow fever vaccine responses in identical twins.

Sequencing was performed on memory (CD45RO+) T cells sorted from blood. Receptor source: a woman aged 18-30 years in good health. CDR3s include the opening cysteine and the closing phenylalanine or tryptophan. A D gene is named only where the DNA matches it firmly. Some rows have no size entry. The others give once, few or many, or a class for an expanded clone.

j_gene | d_gene | abundance | v_gene | CDR3nt | CDR3aa
TRBJ2-2 | - | few | TRBV7-9 | TGTGCCAGCAGCTTGATACAGGCAACGAACACCGGGGAGCTGTTTTTT | CASSLIQATNTGELFF
TRBJ1-5 | TRBD1 | many | TRBV10-3 | TGTGCCATCAGTGAGGGTGGAGGGGGCGTCAATCAGCCCCAGCATTTT | CAISEGGGGVNQPQHF
TRBJ2-4 | - | - | TRBV6-1 | TGTGCCAGCAGAGACGGACTAGCCAAAAACATTCAGTACTTC | CASRDGLAKNIQYF
TRBJ1-2 | TRBD1 | few | TRBV6-2/TRBV6-3 | TGTGCCAGCAGTTACGGGACAGGGGAGCGCTATGGCTACACCTTC | CASSYGTGERYGYTF
TRBJ2-4 | TRBD1 | many | TRBV28 | TGTGCCAGCAGTCGACAGGGTAGGGACATTCAGTACTTC | CASSRQGRDIQYF
TRBJ2-1 | TRBD2 | - | TRBV5-4 | TGTGCCAGCAGCTTGGGGACTAGCGGAATATACAATGAGCAGTTCTTC | CASSLGTSGIYNEQFF
TRBJ2-7 | TRBD1 | - | TRBV7-9 | TGTGCCAGCAGGCAGACAGGGGGCCTGAACGAGCAGTACTTC | CASRQTGGLNEQYF
TRBJ2-2 | TRBD1 | - | TRBV9 | TGTGCCAGCATGTTATCGAGGGACAGCACCGGGGAGCTGTTTTTT | CASMLSRDSTGELFF
TRBJ1-3 | TRBD1 | many | TRBV29-1 | TGCAGCGTTGAAGATGGGGGACAGGGCAACTCTGGAAACACCATATATTTT | CSVEDGGQGNSGNTIYF
TRBJ2-5 | - | - | TRBV20-1 | TGCAGTGCTAGTCAGCGGACCCAAGAGACCCAGTACTTC | CSASQRTQETQYF
TRBJ2-7 | - | - | TRBV5-6 | TGTGCCAGCAGCTTCGGGAAGTCGGGTGCAAGATGGACCTACGAGCAGTACTTC | CASSFGKSGARWTYEQYF
TRBJ2-1 | - | few | TRBV4-3 | TGCGCCAGCAGCCGACGGACTGCGCTAGCGAATGAGCAGTTCTTC | CASSRRTALANEQFF
TRBJ2-2 | - | many | TRBV7-2 | TGTGCCAGCAGCTTCCTAGCGTTGAACACCGGGGAGCTGTTTTTT | CASSFLALNTGELFF
TRBJ2-1 | - | many | TRBV7-2 | TGTGCCAGCAGCCCGGATCAGGGTGGGTGGTCAACTGAGCAGTTCTTC | CASSPDQGGWSTEQFF
TRBJ2-1 | - | few | TRBV27 | TGTGCCAGCAGTTTATCCAGGGGTAGTCTGTTCTTC | CASSLSRGSLFF
TRBJ2-5 | - | - | TRBV2 | TGTGCCAGCAGTGAGCGAGCGGGGCTTGGGGGCCTGGCGGGTGAGACCCAGTACTTC | CASSERAGLGGLAGETQYF
TRBJ2-1 | - | - | TRBV11-3 | TGTGCCAGCAGCTTAGGCCGGGCAAACAATGAGCAGTTCTTC | CASSLGRANNEQFF
TRBJ1-1 | TRBD1 | - | TRBV11-2 | TGTGCCAGCAGCCACAACAGGGGGAACACTGAAGCTTTCTTT | CASSHNRGNTEAFF